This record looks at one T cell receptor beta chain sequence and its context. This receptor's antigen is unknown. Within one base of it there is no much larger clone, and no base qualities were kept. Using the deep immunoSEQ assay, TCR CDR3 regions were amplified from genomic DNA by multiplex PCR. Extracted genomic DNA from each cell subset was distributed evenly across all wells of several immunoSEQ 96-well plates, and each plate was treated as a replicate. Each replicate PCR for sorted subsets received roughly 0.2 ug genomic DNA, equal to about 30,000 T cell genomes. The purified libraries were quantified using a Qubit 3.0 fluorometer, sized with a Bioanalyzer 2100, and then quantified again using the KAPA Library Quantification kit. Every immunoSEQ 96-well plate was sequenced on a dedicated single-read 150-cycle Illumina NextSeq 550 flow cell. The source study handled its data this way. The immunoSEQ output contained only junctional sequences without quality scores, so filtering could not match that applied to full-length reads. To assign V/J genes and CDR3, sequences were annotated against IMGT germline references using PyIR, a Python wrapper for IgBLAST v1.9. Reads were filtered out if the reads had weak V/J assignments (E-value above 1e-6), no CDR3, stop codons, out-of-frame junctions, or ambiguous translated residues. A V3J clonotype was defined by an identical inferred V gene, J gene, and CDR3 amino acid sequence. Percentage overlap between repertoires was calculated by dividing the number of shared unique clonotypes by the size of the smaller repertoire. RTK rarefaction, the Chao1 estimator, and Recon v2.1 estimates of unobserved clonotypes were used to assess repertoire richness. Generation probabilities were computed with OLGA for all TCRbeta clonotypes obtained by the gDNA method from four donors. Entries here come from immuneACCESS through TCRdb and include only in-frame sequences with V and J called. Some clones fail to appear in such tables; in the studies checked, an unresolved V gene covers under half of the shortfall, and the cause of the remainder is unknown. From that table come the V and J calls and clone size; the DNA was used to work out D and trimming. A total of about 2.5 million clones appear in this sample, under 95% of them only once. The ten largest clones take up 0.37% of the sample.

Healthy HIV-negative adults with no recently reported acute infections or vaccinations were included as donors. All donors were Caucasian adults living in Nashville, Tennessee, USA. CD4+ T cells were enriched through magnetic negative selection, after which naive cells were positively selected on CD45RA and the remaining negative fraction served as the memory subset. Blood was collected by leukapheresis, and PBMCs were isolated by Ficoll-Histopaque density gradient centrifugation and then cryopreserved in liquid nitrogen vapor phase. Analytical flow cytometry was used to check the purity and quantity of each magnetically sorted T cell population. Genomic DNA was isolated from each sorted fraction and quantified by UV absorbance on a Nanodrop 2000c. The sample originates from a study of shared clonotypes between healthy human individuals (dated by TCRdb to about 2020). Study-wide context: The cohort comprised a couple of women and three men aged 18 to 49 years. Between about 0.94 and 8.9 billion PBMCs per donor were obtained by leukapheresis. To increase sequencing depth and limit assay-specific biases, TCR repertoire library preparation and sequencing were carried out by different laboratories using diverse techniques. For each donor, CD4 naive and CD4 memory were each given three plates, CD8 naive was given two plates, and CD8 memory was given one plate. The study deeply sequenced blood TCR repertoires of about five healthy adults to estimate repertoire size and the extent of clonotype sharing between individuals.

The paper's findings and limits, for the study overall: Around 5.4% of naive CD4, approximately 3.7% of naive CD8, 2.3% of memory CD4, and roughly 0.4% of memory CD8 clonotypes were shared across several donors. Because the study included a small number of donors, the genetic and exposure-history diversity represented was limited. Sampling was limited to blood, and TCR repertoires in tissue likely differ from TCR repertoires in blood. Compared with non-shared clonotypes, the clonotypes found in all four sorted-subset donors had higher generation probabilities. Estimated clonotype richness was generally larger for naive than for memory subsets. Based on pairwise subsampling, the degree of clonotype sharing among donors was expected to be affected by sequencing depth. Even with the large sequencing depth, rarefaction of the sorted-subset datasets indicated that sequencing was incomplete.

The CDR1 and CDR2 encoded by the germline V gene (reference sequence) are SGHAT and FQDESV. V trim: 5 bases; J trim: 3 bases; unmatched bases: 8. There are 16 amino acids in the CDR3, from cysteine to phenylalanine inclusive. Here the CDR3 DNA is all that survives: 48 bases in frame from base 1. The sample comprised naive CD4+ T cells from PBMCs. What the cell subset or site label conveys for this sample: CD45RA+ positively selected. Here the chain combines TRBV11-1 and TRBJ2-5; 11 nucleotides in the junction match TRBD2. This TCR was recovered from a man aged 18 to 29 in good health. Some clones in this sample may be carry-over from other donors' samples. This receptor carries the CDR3 CASSRASGRREETQYF. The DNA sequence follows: TGTGCCAGCAGCCGCGCTAGCGGGAGGAGGGAAGAGACCCAGTACTTC.